This TCR beta chain was sequenced during a study of blood T cells in healthy people across ages. About 10 milliliters of peripheral blood were drawn from each donor into EDTA-treated tubes. The CDR3 contains 15 residues. Germline values: CDR1 SGHTA, CDR2 FQGTGA. Trimming pared 8 bases from V and 2 bases from J, leaving 18 bases between. Next came a second PCR, run for roughly 7 to 12 cycles, which used a sample-barcoded 5' primer along with a J-beta primer mix. Each cDNA was tagged by a template-switch adaptor containing 12 random nucleotides. TCRdb re-called the 5' RACE reads through MiXCR, storing one row per CDR3 protein. The table includes about 780,000 distinct CDR3 sequences, 20% to 30% detected once. This sample also belongs to another study, concerning T cells of mothers and their children.

The receptor was isolated from a boy between 10 and 17 years old in good health. V and J are TRBV7-3 and TRBJ2-5, with TRBD1 as a possible D gene (6 bases). Sequencing was done on a sample of blood. CDR3 nucleotide sequence: TGTGCCAGCGCCTCCGGGCAGGGGCAACAAGAGACCCAGTACTTC. This encodes CASASGQGQQETQYF.